The T cell receptor (beta chain) described here comes from a study of naive and memory T cell subsets. General study findings and limits: Naive and memory subsets had different power law exponents for TCR abundance. Over 85% of naive TCR sequences appeared only once, unlike memory subsets.

V lost 3 bases and J lost 5, with 12 bases in between. Germline-derived CDR1 and CDR2 are SGHRS and YFSETQ. The CDR3 covers 14 residues. This clonotype was observed at least ten times. Its specificity is unknown. Both TRBC1 and TRBC2 were covered by a beta constant-region primer of two equimolar oligonucleotides. Four rounds of PCR amplified the ligated cDNA using nested alpha and beta constant-region primers plus SP2. TCRdb reanalysed the UMI-ligation and nested PCR reads using MiXCR and keeps one entry per CDR3 protein. The data show thousands of distinct CDR3 sequences, 7.2% seen once. This chain connects TRBV5-1 to TRBJ2-1; weak D call: TRBD1 (6 bases). Input material: CD4+ TEMRA cells from blood. Subset of the sample: effector memory re-expressing CD45RA, CD45RA+ CD27-. The receptor comes from a human donor in good health. The CDR3, as DNA: TGCGCCAGCAGCTCCACAGGGTTCCACAATGAGCAGTTCTTC. It encodes CASSSTGFHNEQFF.